The T cell receptor (beta chain) described here comes from a study of blood T cell repertoires in COVID-19. Study at large: The samples span acute and convalescent COVID-19 from the United States, Italy and Spain.

In the authors' workflow: How many nucleated cells were present was estimated from reference gene primer amplification. Generated by immunoSEQ multiplex PCR, the TCRdb table keeps only in-frame clones and is missing some. V and J calls and clone size are those listed in that table; D and trimming were worked out from the DNA. The profile covers roughly 190,000 clones, with roughly 83% appearing a single time and 3.2% taken by the ten largest. The age range of participants was about 18 to 95 years, with residence in about two dozen US areas. Recovered participants had two consecutive negative NP/OP PCR tests, healthcare professional clearance, or symptom resolution. Germline CDR1 is DFQATT and CDR2 is SNEGSKA (reference sequence). V lost 3 bases to trimming and J lost 4 bases, with 10 bases between them. This CDR3 spans 13 amino acids.

Input material: PBMCs or T cells enriched from blood (not recorded which). The J gene is TRBJ1-5, the V gene TRBV20-1; the D gene is possibly TRBD1 (6 bases). This clonotype was sampled from a woman aged 25 to 39 who had recovered from COVID-19. This CDR3 is CSASRDTNQPQHF. CDR3 DNA: TGCAGTGCTAGTAGGGACACTAATCAGCCCCAGCATTTT.